A selection of T cell receptor beta chains follows, all from one sample in a study of blood T cell repertoires in COVID-19. Generated by immunoSEQ multiplex PCR, the TCRdb table keeps only in-frame clones and is missing some. The sample records 75,000 to 100,000 clones, approximately 87% being singletons. The sequenced sample consisted of peripheral blood. Every receptor here comes from a human donor in a cohort sampled during active COVID-19. Each CDR3 is given with its conserved first and last residue. A D gene is named only where the DNA matches it firmly. Size tells how often a clone was seen (once, few, many) or the class of an expanded clone, and some rows leave it out.

CDR3 protein: CASSIQGMNTEAFF
CDR3 DNA: TGTGCCAGCAGCATCCAGGGGATGAACACTGAAGCTTTCTTT
D gene: .
J gene: TRBJ1-1
clone size: .
V gene: TRBV7-8

CDR3 protein: CATSDAPGLPSYNEQFF
CDR3 DNA: TGTGCCACCAGTGATGCCCCGGGACTGCCCTCCTACAATGAGCAGTTCTTC
D gene: .
J gene: TRBJ2-1
clone size: .
V gene: TRBV24-1

CDR3 protein: CASSQDFGERGTDTQYF
CDR3 DNA: TGTGCCAGCAGCCAAGATTTCGGGGAACGGGGCACAGATACGCAGTATTTT
D gene: .
J gene: TRBJ2-3
clone size: .
V gene: TRBV4-2

CDR3 protein: CASSWDRVVEQFF
CDR3 DNA: TGTGCCAGCAGTTGGGACAGGGTCGTTGAGCAGTTCTTC
D gene: TRBD1
J gene: TRBJ2-1
clone size: once
V gene: TRBV12-3/TRBV12-4

CDR3 protein: CSASRGLATYEQYF
CDR3 DNA: TGCAGTGCTAGTAGGGGACTAGCGACGTACGAGCAGTACTTC
D gene: TRBD2
J gene: TRBJ2-7
clone size: .
V gene: TRBV20-1

CDR3 protein: CANLGSYEQFF
CDR3 DNA: TGTGCCAACCTAGGTTCCTATGAGCAGTTCTTC
D gene: .
J gene: TRBJ2-1
clone size: once
V gene: TRBV25-1

CDR3 protein: CASSYTFSGGAVNEQFF
CDR3 DNA: TGCGCCAGCAGCTACACCTTTAGCGGGGGGGCTGTCAATGAGCAGTTCTTC
D gene: TRBD2
J gene: TRBJ2-1
clone size: few
V gene: TRBV5-1

CDR3 protein: CASSLQGDTEAFF
CDR3 DNA: TGTGCCAGCTCACTTCAGGGTGACACTGAAGCTTTCTTT
D gene: .
J gene: TRBJ1-1
clone size: .
V gene: TRBV18

CDR3 protein: CASRRTGGHYEQYF
CDR3 DNA: TGTGCCAGCAGACGGACAGGGGGCCACTACGAGCAGTACTTC
D gene: TRBD1
J gene: TRBJ2-7
clone size: few
V gene: TRBV28

CDR3 protein: CASSRLAGGPTDTQYF
CDR3 DNA: TGTGCCAGCAGCCGTCTAGCGGGGGGCCCCACAGATACGCAGTATTTT
D gene: TRBD2
J gene: TRBJ2-3
clone size: .
V gene: TRBV7-3

CDR3 protein: CASSRTNRYNEQFF
CDR3 DNA: TGTGCCAGCAGCCGGACTAATCGTTACAATGAGCAGTTCTTC
D gene: .
J gene: TRBJ2-1
clone size: .
V gene: TRBV7-6

CDR3 protein: CASSPPGGQGTYEQYF
CDR3 DNA: TGTGCCAGCTCGCCCCCGGGGGGACAGGGGACCTACGAGCAGTACTTC
D gene: TRBD1
J gene: TRBJ2-7
clone size: .
V gene: TRBV18

CDR3 protein: CATRRTGGSTEAFF
CDR3 DNA: TGTGCCACCAGAAGGACAGGGGGGAGCACTGAAGCTTTCTTT
D gene: TRBD1
J gene: TRBJ1-1
clone size: .
V gene: TRBV15

CDR3 protein: CAISLRGGASGELFF
CDR3 DNA: TGTGCCATTTCCCTGCGGGGGGGCGCGTCCGGGGAGCTGTTTTTT
D gene: TRBD2
J gene: TRBJ2-2
clone size: .
V gene: TRBV28

CDR3 protein: CASSYQGADETQYF
CDR3 DNA: TGTGCCAGCAGTTACCAGGGGGCTGATGAGACCCAGTACTTC
D gene: TRBD1
J gene: TRBJ2-5
clone size: .
V gene: TRBV28

CDR3 protein: CASSLWRISSNQPQHF
CDR3 DNA: TGTGCCAGCAGTTTATGGCGAATTAGTAGCAATCAGCCCCAGCATTTT
D gene: .
J gene: TRBJ1-5
clone size: few
V gene: TRBV28

CDR3 protein: CASRSTGLAGARFEQFF
CDR3 DNA: TGTGCCAGCCGGTCGACCGGCCTAGCGGGGGCACGATTTGAGCAGTTCTTC
D gene: TRBD2
J gene: TRBJ2-1
clone size: .
V gene: TRBV19

CDR3 protein: CASSLAVSSGTQYF
CDR3 DNA: TGCGCCAGCAGCTTGGCCGTATCTAGCGGGACCCAGTACTTC
D gene: TRBD2
J gene: TRBJ2-5
clone size: once
V gene: TRBV5-1

CDR3 protein: CASSPRGILEETQYF
CDR3 DNA: TGTGCCAGCAGCCCCCGGGGGATACTAGAAGAGACCCAGTACTTC
D gene: .
J gene: TRBJ2-5
clone size: .
V gene: TRBV7-2